This T cell receptor (beta chain) was identified in a study of cytomegalovirus exposure and HLA in healthy donors. Study-level background: Earlier sequencing of about 179 million T cells yielded 120 million or so unique TCR beta sequences. Whole-study results and caveats: Common viral pathogens seemed, in a later analysis, to connect with several of the most significant clusters.

The CDR3 length is 13 residues. From germline, CDR1 is MNHEY and CDR2 SMNVEV (reference sequence). Trimming removed 6 bases at V and 8 bases at J, with 16 bases between. Worth noting for this clone: Its antigen remains unidentified.

The PCR used 60 Vbeta and 13 Jbeta primers. Assay used: immunoSEQ multiplex PCR; TCRdb lists only in-frame clones, some missing. The sample lists just over 150,000 clones, roughly 81% occurring once. The sequence was collected from a young woman in good health and CMV-seronegative. V gene TRBV27 combines with J gene TRBJ1-2; possibly TRBD1 for D (5 bases). Sequencing input: PBMCs. The DNA for the CDR3 is TGTGCCAGCAGCCCCCGGGGGGGAAGAGGCTACACCTTC. It yields the protein CASSPRGGRGYTF.